This passage covers 3 T cell receptor beta chains from one sample sequenced in a study of shared clonotypes between healthy human individuals. The repertoire was sequenced with immunoSEQ multiplex PCR; TCRdb's copy has only in-frame clones and lacks some. The sample shows roughly 1,500,000 clones, around 98.5% of them seen only once. The sequencing input was naive CD4+ T cells sorted from blood. Regarding subset: CD45RA+ positively selected. The receptors originated from a man aged 25-45 years in good health.

This chain joins TRBV28 and TRBJ2-7; D is unclear. The CDR3 sequence is 16 residues long. Germline loops: CDR1 MDHEN, CDR2 SYDVKM. Trimming took off 3 bases at V and 1 base at J, with 16 bases between the two ends. CDR3 DNA: TGTGCCAGCAGTTTTGAGTTTTACGGTCGGTCCTACGAGCAGTACTTC. Protein product: CASSFEFYGRSYEQYF.

The chain carries TRBV29-1 and TRBJ2-1; no firm D call. V dropped 8 bases and J dropped 7 bases, with 15 bases sitting between them. CDR1 is SQVTM, CDR2 ANQGSEA, per germline. The CDR3 extends over 12 amino acids. The CDR3 protein is CSPVGMGNEQFF. The CDR3 DNA sequence: TGCAGCCCTGTGGGGATGGGGAATGAGCAGTTCTTC.

V gene TRBV9 combines with J gene TRBJ1-2; D uncertain. The V end was cut by 0 bases, the J end by 0 bases, with 9 bases between. This CDR3 has 15 amino acids. CDR1 and CDR2 (germline): SGDLS, YYNGEE. The CDR3 is CASSVAVEANYGYTF. CDR3 coding DNA: TGTGCCAGCAGCGTAGCTGTCGAGGCTAACTATGGCTACACCTTC.